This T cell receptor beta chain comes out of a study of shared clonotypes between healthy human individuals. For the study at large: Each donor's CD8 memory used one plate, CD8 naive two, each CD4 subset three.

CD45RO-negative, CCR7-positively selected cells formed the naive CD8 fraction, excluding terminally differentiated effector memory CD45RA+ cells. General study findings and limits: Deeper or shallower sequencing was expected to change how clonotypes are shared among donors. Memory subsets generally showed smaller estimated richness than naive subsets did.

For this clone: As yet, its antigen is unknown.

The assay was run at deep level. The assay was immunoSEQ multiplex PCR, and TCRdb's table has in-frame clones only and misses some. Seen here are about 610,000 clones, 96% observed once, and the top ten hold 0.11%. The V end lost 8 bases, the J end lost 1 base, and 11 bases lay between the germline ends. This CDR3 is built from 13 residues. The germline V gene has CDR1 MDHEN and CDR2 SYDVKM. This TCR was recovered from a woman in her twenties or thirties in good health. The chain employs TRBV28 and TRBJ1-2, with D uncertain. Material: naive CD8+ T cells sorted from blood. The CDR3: CASGPRNNYGYTF. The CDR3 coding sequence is TGTGCCAGCGGGCCGCGCAATAACTATGGCTACACCTTC.